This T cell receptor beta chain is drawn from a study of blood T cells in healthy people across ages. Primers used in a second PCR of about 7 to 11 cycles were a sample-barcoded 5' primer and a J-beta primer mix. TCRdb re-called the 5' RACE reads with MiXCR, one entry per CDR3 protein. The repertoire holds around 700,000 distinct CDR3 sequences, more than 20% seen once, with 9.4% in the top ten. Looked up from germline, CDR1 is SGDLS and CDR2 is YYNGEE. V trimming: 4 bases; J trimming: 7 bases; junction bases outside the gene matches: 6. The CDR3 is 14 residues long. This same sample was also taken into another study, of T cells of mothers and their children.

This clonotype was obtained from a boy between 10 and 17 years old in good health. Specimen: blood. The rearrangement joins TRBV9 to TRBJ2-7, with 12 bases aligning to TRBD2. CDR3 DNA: TGTGCCAGCAGCAGGACTAGCGGGATAGGTGAGCAGTACTTC. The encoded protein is CASSRTSGIGEQYF. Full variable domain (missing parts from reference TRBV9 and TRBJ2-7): DSGVTQTPKHLITATGQRVTLRCSPRSGDLSVYWYQQSLDQGLQFLIQYYNGEERAKGNILERFSAQQFPDLHSELNLSSLELGDSALYFCASSRTSGIGEQYFGPGTRLTVT.